This T cell receptor beta chain was recovered during a study of shared clonotypes between healthy human individuals. About the study: Each donor's CD8 memory used one plate, CD8 naive two, each CD4 subset three.

Naive-designated CD8 cells lacked CD45RO, were positively enriched for CCR7, and omitted terminally differentiated effector memory CD45RA+ cells. Germline CDR1 LNHDA, CDR2 SQIVND (reference sequence). This CDR3 spans 14 amino acids. V was cut by 5 bases and J by 0 bases, with 7 bases left in between. Each subset's genomic DNA was split evenly across several immunoSEQ plates. Here immunoSEQ multiplex PCR was the method, and the copy in TCRdb shows in-frame clones only, minus some. The data show about 2 million clones, about 95% seen once. Study results and limitations: As a rule, naive subsets had a larger estimated richness than memory subsets.

This clone was detected only once. Its antigen is not known. Sequencing was performed on naive CD8+ T cells sorted from blood. The sequence came from a man aged 18-30 years in good health. The rearrangement joins TRBV19 to TRBJ1-4; unclear D gene. CDR3 DNA sequence: TGTGCCAGTAGTCAAAAAACAACTAATGAAAAACTGTTTTTT. Protein sequence: CASSQKTTNEKLFF. Combining the CDR3 with reference TRBV19 and TRBJ1-4 gives the whole variable domain DGGITQSPKYLFRKEGQNVTLSCEQNLNHDAMYWYRQDPGQGLRLIYYSQIVNDFQKGDIAEGYSVSREKKESFPLTVTSAQKNPTAFYLCASSQKTTNEKLFFGSGTQLSVL.